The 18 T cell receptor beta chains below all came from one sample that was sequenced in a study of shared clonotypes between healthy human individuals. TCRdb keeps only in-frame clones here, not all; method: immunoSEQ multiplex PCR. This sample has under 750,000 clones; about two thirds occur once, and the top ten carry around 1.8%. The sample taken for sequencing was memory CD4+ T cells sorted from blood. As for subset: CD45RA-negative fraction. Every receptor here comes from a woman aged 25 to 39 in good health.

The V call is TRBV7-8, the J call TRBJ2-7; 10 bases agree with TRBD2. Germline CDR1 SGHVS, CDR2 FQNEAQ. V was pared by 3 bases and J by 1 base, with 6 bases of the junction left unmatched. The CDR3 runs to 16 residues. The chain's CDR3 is CASSFRLAGASYEQYF. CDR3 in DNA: TGTGCCAGCAGCTTCAGGCTAGCGGGAGCGTCCTACGAGCAGTACTTC.

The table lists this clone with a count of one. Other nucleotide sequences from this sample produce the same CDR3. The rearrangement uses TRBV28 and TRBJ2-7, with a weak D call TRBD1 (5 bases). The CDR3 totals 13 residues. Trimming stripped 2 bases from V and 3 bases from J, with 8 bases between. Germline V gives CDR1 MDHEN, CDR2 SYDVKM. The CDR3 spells CASSLGHLYEQYF. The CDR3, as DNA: TGTGCCAGCAGTTTAGGACATCTCTACGAGCAGTACTTC.

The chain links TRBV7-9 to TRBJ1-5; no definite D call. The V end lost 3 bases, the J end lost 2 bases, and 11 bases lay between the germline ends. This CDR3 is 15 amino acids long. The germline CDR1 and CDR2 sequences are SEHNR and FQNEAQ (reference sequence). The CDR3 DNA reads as TGTGCCAGCAGCTTTGGGAGGTCGGGCAATCAGCCCCAGCATTTT. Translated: CASSFGRSGNQPQHF.

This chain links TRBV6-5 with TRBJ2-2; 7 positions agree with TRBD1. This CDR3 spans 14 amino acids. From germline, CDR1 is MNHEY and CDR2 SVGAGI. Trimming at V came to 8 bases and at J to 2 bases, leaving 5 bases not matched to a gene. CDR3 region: CASQDRVNTGELFF. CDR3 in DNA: TGTGCCAGCCAAGACAGGGTTAACACCGGGGAGCTGTTTTTT.

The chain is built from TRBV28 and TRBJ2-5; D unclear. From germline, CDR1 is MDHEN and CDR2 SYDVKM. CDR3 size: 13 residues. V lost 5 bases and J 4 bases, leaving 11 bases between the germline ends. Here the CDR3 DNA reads TGTGCCAGCAGTCCCCCAGCGCTAGAGACCCAGTACTTC. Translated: CASSPPALETQYF.

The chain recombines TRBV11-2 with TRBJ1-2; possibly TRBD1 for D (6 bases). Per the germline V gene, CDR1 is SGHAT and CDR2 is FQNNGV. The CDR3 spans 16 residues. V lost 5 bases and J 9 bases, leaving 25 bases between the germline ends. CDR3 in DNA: TGTGCCAGCAGCCGACAGGTCGTCCAATCTTGGTCCAGCTACACCTTC. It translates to CASSRQVVQSWSSYTF.

The CDR3 nucleotides read TGTGCCAGTAGTGACATATTAGGGAGTTATCAGCCCCAGCATTTT. It encodes CASSDILGSYQPQHF. The chain combines TRBV19 with TRBJ1-5; D uncertain. Germline CDR1 and CDR2: LNHDA and SQIVND (reference sequence). Trimming shortened V by 5 bases and J by 5 bases, and 16 bases separated the two germline ends. This CDR3 region has 15 residues.

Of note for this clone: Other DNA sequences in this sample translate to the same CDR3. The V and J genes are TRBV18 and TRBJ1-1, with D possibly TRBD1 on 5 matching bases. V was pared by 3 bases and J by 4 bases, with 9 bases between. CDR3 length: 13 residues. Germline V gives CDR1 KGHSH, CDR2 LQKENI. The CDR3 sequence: CASSPAGGTEAFF. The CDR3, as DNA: TGTGCCAGCTCACCGGCCGGGGGCACTGAAGCTTTCTTT.

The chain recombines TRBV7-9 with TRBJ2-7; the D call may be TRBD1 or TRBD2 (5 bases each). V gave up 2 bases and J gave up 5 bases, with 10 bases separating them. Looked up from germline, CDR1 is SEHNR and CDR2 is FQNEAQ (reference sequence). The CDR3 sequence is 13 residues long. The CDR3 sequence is CASSLLMGDEQYF. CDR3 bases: TGTGCCAGCAGCTTACTCATGGGGGACGAGCAGTACTTC.

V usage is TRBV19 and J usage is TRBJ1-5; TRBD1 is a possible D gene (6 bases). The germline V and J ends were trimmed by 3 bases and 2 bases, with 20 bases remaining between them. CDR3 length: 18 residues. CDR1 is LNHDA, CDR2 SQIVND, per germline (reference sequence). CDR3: CASSISSGAGKGNQPQHF. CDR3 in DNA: TGTGCCAGTAGTATCAGCTCAGGGGCCGGTAAGGGCAATCAGCCCCAGCATTTT.

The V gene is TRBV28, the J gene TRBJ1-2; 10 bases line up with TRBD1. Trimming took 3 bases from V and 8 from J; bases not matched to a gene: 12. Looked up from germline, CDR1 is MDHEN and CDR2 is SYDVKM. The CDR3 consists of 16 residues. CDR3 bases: TGTGCCAGCAGTTTCCCTCCTTCCGGGACAGGGGTCGGCTACACCTTC. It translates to CASSFPPSGTGVGYTF.

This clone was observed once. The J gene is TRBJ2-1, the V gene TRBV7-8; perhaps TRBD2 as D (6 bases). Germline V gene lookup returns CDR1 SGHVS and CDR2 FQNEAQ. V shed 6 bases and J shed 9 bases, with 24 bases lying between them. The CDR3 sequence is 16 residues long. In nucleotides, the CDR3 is TGTGCCAGCAGGGCGGAGAGACTAGATCCGCGGAGTGAGCAGTTCTTC. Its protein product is CASRAERLDPRSEQFF.

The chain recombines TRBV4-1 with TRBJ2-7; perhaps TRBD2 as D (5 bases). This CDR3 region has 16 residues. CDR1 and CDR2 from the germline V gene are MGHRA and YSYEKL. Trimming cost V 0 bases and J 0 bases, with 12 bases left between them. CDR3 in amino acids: CASSQERAAASYEQYF. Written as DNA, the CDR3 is TGCGCCAGCAGCCAAGAACGGGCAGCGGCCTCCTACGAGCAGTACTTC.

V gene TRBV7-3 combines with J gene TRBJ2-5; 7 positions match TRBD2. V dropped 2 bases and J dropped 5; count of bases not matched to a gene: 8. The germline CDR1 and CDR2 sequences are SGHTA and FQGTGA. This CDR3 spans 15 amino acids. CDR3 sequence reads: CASSLGGSRKETQYF. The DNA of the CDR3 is TGTGCCAGCAGCTTAGGCGGGAGTAGGAAGGAGACCCAGTACTTC.

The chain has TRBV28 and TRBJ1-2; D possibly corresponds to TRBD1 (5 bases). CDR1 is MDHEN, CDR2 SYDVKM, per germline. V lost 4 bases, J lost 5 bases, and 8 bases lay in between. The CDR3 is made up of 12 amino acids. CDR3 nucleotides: TGTGCCAGCAGTTGGAGACAGTATGGCTACACCTTC. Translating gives CASSWRQYGYTF.

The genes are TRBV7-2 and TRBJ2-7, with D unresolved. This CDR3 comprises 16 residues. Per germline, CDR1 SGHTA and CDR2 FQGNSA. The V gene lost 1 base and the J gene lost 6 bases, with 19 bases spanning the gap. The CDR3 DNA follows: TGTGCCAGCAGCTTAGATCTCTGGACGGACGTATCCGAGCAGTACTTC. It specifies CASSLDLWTDVSEQYF.

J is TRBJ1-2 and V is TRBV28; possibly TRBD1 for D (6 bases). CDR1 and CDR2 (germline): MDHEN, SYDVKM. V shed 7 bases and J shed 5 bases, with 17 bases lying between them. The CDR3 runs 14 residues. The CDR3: CASTGAFQPYGYTF. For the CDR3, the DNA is TGTGCCAGCACGGGGGCCTTCCAGCCTTATGGCTACACCTTC.

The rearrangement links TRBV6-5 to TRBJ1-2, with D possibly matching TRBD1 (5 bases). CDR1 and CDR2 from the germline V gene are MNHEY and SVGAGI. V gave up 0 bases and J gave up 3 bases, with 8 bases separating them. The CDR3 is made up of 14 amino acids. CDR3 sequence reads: CASSYSRDHYGYTF. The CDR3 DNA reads TGTGCCAGCAGTTACTCGAGGGACCACTATGGCTACACCTTC.